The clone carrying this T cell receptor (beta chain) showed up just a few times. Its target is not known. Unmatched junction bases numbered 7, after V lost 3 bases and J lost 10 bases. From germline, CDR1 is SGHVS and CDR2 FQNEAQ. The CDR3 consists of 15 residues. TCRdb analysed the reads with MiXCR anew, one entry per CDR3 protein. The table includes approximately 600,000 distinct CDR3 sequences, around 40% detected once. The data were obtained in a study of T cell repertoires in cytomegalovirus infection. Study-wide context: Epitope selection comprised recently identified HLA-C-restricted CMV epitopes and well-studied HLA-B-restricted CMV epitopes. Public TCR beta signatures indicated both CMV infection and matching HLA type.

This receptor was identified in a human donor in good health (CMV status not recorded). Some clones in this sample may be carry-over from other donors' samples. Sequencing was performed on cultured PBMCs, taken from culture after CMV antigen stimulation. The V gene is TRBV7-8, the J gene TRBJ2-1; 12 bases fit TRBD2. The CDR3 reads CASSLLAGGPREQFF. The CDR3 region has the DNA TGTGCCAGCAGCTTGCTAGCGGGGGGGCCTCGCGAGCAGTTCTTC.